These 17 T cell receptor beta chains originate from one sample sequenced in a study of cytomegalovirus exposure and HLA in healthy donors. In the PCR, 60 Vbeta and 13 Jbeta primers were used. Method: immunoSEQ multiplex PCR; TCRdb's copy keeps in-frame clones and lacks some. The sample yields about 130,000 clones, of which the top ten take up about 2.7%. Sequencing input: PBMCs. The receptors stem from a young man in good health and CMV-seronegative.

The rearrangement uses TRBV18 and TRBJ2-1; 8 nucleotides agree with TRBD2. V dropped 1 base and J dropped 8; count of bases not matched to a gene: 7. The CDR3 is made up of 15 amino acids. Germline values: CDR1 KGHSH, CDR2 LQKENI. CDR3 nucleotides: TGTGCCAGCTCACCACGTACAGCGGGAGTATATGAGCAGTTCTTC. Translating gives CASSPRTAGVYEQFF.

The V gene is TRBV9, the J gene TRBJ2-2, with 8 bases identical to TRBD1. Germline assignment: CDR1 SGDLS and CDR2 YYNGEE. The CDR3 consists of 13 residues. J lost 6 bases, V lost 3 bases, and 1 base had no gene match. In DNA, the CDR3 is TGTGCCAGCAGCGAACAGGGGGCCGGGGAGCTGTTTTTT. Protein sequence: CASSEQGAGELFF.

The chain couples TRBV6-5 to TRBJ1-6; TRBD1 might be the D (6 bases). The germline V and J ends were trimmed by 11 bases and 9 bases, with 23 bases remaining between them. There are 15 residues in the CDR3. CDR1 MNHEY and CDR2 SVGAGI come from the germline V gene. The CDR3 bases are TGTGCCTCCGCCAGGGACACCGTTGAAGGTTCACCCCTCCACTTT. It encodes CASARDTVEGSPLHF.

V and J are TRBV19 and TRBJ2-1, with D hard to call. The CDR3 extends over 13 amino acids. Germline CDR1 reads LNHDA; CDR2 reads SQIVND (reference sequence). The germline V and J ends were trimmed by 8 bases and 8 bases, with 16 bases remaining between them. CDR3 bases: TGTGCCAGTTCCTATGGCATCAGCGATGAGCAGTTCTTC. It specifies CASSYGISDEQFF.

V usage is TRBV5-4 and J usage is TRBJ2-6; 9 positions agree with TRBD1. CDR1 is SGHNT, CDR2 YYREEE, per germline (reference sequence). The CDR3 consists of 17 residues. The ends lost 5 bases at V and 3 bases at J; junction bases unmatched: 9. This CDR3 is CASSSGTGLFGANVLTF. The CDR3 DNA reads TGTGCCAGCAGTTCCGGGACAGGGCTTTTTGGGGCCAACGTCCTGACTTTC.

V and J are TRBV30 and TRBJ1-1; weak D call: TRBD1 (5 bases). Germline CDR1 reads GTSNPN; CDR2 reads SVGIG (reference sequence). Trimming shortened V by 4 bases and J by 5 bases, and 8 bases separated the two germline ends. The CDR3 runs 11 residues. The CDR3 nucleotides read TGTGCCTGGAACAGGTTAACTGAAGCTTTCTTT. Translation: CAWNRLTEAFF.

CDR3 sequence: CASSLDTGMGYTF. For the CDR3, the DNA is TGTGCCAGCAGCTTGGATACCGGGATGGGCTACACCTTC. V and J are TRBV7-6 and TRBJ1-2, with D unclear. This CDR3 is 13 amino acids long. V was cut by 3 bases and J by 8 bases, with 13 bases left in between. The germline CDR1 and CDR2 sequences are SGHVS and FNYEAQ.

On this clone itself: At one of its ends the junction is not consistent with the germline gene, which may arise from a read error. V and J are TRBV29-1 and TRBJ2-1, with D possibly TRBD2 on 6 matching bases. Per the germline V gene, CDR1 is SQVTM and CDR2 is ANQGSEA. This CDR3 comprises 13 residues. CDR3 sequence: CSVEPGVYNEQLF. The CDR3 DNA reads as TGCAGCGTTGAACCGGGGGTCTACAATGAGCAGCTCTTC.

The rearrangement links TRBV30 to TRBJ1-1; a possible D gene is TRBD1 (5 bases). Per germline, CDR1 GTSNPN and CDR2 SVGIG (reference sequence). The CDR3 loop spans 10 amino acids. Trimming stripped 8 bases from V and 6 bases from J, with 10 bases between. DNA for the CDR3: TGTGCCGGGGGGGTCTCTGAAGCTTTCTTT. Translation: CAGGVSEAFF.

V is TRBV7-8 and J is TRBJ1-2; 10 bases align to TRBD1. Germline V CDR1 and CDR2: SGHVS, FQNEAQ. V lost 5 bases, J lost 6 bases, and 3 bases stayed unmatched. The CDR3 is 13 amino acids. CDR3 DNA sequence: TGTGCCAGCAGCCCCGACAGGGGGCATGGCTACACCTTC. It specifies CASSPDRGHGYTF.

This rearrangement joins TRBV28 to TRBJ1-5; the match to TRBD1 covers 7 bases. The CDR3 is made up of 15 amino acids. The germline V gene has CDR1 MDHEN and CDR2 SYDVKM. V shed 8 bases, J shed 5 bases, and the junction held 12 bases outside the gene matches. CDR3 protein: CASCRWTGHHQPQHF. The CDR3 bases are TGTGCCAGCTGTAGATGGACAGGACACCATCAGCCCCAGCATTTT.

This chain connects TRBV28 to TRBJ2-3, with 8 bases aligning to TRBD2. V dropped 5 bases and J dropped 10; count of bases not matched to a gene: 5. CDR1 is MDHEN, CDR2 SYDVKM, per germline. This CDR3 contains 12 residues. The CDR3: CASSPGTRAQYF. In DNA, the CDR3 is TGTGCCAGCAGTCCCGGGACTAGGGCGCAGTATTTT.

The chain recombines TRBV28 with TRBJ1-5, with a possible D match to TRBD1 (5 bases). Trimming removed 5 bases at V and 6 bases at J, with 20 bases between. The germline gives CDR1 MDHEN, CDR2 SYDVKM. This CDR3 is built from 16 residues. This CDR3 reads CASSEKILGGGQPQHF. The CDR3 coding sequence is TGTGCCAGCAGTGAAAAGATACTTGGGGGGGGTCAGCCCCAGCATTTT.

The chain joins TRBV5-1 to TRBJ2-7, with 9 bases aligning to TRBD2. This CDR3 spans 14 amino acids. Germline V gene data show CDR1 as SGHRS and CDR2 as YFSETQ. V shed 4 bases, J shed 3 bases, and the junction held 5 bases outside the gene matches. CDR3 coding DNA: TGCGCCAGCAGCGCGGGAGGGGCTATCTACGAGCAGTACTTC. Its translation: CASSAGGAIYEQYF.

V usage is TRBV2 and J usage is TRBJ2-7, with 10 bases identical to TRBD2. V shed 2 bases and J 0 bases; nucleotides not matched to a gene: 7. The CDR3 contains 17 residues. Germline V gene data show CDR1 as SNHLY and CDR2 as FYNNEI. DNA for the CDR3: TGTGCCAGCAGTGAATGGCTAGCGGGAGCCTCCTCCTACGAGCAGTACTTC. This sequence encodes CASSEWLAGASSYEQYF.

The chain links TRBV2 to TRBJ2-1; 10 positions agree with TRBD1. Germline V gene data show CDR1 as SNHLY and CDR2 as FYNNEI. The CDR3 sequence is 13 residues long. The junction had 7 bases not matched to a gene; V was cut back by 8 bases and J by 9 bases. CDR3 bases: TGTGCCAGCGGGGGGGACAGGGGTGGTGAGCAGTTCTTC. Residues: CASGGDRGGEQFF.

V gene TRBV27 combines with J gene TRBJ2-1; 7 bases fit TRBD1. Per germline, CDR1 MNHEY and CDR2 SMNVEV (reference sequence). This CDR3 comprises 12 residues. V lost 5 bases and J lost 5; bases outside the gene matches: 0. Here the CDR3 reads CASSGTDNEQFF. CDR3 DNA: TGTGCCAGCAGTGGGACAGACAATGAGCAGTTCTTC.